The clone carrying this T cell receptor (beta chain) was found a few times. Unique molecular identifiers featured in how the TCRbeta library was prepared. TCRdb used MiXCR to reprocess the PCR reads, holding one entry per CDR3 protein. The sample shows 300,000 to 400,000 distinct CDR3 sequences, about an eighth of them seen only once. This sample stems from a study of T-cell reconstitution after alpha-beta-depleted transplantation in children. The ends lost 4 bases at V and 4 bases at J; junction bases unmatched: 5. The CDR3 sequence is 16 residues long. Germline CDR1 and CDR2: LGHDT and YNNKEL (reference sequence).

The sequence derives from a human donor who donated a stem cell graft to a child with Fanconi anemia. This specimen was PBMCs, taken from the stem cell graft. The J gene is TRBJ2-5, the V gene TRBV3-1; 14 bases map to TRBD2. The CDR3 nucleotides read TGTGCCAGCAGCCCTGCCGGGACTAGCGGGGGAGAGACCCAGTACTTC. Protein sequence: CASSPAGTSGGETQYF.